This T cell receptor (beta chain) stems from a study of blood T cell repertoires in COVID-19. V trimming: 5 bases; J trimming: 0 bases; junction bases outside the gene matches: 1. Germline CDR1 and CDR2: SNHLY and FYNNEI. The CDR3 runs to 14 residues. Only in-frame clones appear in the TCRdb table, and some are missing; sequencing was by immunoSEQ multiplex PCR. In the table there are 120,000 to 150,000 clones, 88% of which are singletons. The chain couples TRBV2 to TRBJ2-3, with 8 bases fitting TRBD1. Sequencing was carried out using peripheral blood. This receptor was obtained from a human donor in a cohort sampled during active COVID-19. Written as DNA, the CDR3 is TGTGCCAGCAGTCCAGGGGGCAGCACAGATACGCAGTATTTT. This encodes CASSPGGSTDTQYF.